Below are 6 T cell receptor beta chains sequenced from a single sample in a study of CXCR3-negative and CXCR3-positive naive CD8 T cells. Through 5' RACE with UMI labels, the TRB cDNA libraries were prepared. TCRdb reprocessed the 5' RACE reads; each CDR3 protein has one entry and no DNA is given. This sample lists some 120,000 distinct CDR3 sequences; its ten largest clones have about 0.61%. Study-wide points: Researchers report that CXCR3-positive naive cells carry more hydrophobic TRB CDR3s than CXCR3-negative naive cells.

Their target antigens are unknown. The sample consisted of naive CXCR3+ CD8+ T cells from blood. Subset of the sample: CD45RO-CCR7+CD27+CD95- naive CD8+ T cells expressing CXCR3 (TNR3+). The receptors stem from a human donor in good health. Some clones in this sample may be carry-over from other donors' samples.

The chain carries TRBV19 and TRBJ1-2; TCRdb returns TRBD1, unconfirmable since there is no DNA. In germline, CDR1 is LNHDA, CDR2 SQIVND (reference sequence). CDR3 length: 14 amino acids. CDR3 in amino acids: CASTPVGGTYGYTF.

CDR3 residues: CSVEAGYIVNEQFF. The chain is built from TRBV29-1 and TRBJ2-1; TCRdb's D call, TRBD2, is unchecked because there is no DNA. The CDR3 totals 14 residues. Germline CDR1 is SQVTM and CDR2 is ANQGSEA.

The chain joins TRBV5-1 to TRBJ2-7; as DNA is missing, the TRBD1 call by TCRdb cannot be tested. The CDR3 covers 11 residues. The V gene's germline CDR1 is SGHRS and CDR2 YFSETQ. The CDR3 sequence: CASREGVEQYF.

The rearrangement uses TRBV19 and TRBJ2-1; TCRdb outputs TRBD2, but without DNA this stays unchecked. This CDR3 has 17 residues. Germline V CDR1 and CDR2: LNHDA, SQIVND (reference sequence). The chain's CDR3 is CASSSGPGGRPYNEQFF.

The chain joins TRBV19 to TRBJ2-7; checking the TCRdb D call of TRBD1 is not possible without DNA. Germline V CDR1 and CDR2: LNHDA, SQIVND (reference sequence). The CDR3 has 14 residues. The CDR3: CASSAGQGNYEQYF.

The V gene is TRBV27, the J gene TRBJ2-7; with no DNA, the TCRdb D assignment of TRBD2 cannot be verified. The CDR3 runs to 14 residues. The germline gives CDR1 MNHEY, CDR2 SMNVEV (reference sequence). The CDR3 reads CASSYSGSVNEQYF.